The 29 T cell receptor beta chains below were found in one sample sequenced in a study of OX40 agonist ivuxolimab in advanced cancers. This table comes from immunoSEQ multiplex PCR, and its TCRdb copy is limited to in-frame clones, with some not included. The repertoire holds some 94,000 clones, with 90% to 97% as singletons. This specimen consisted of CD4+ or CD8+ T cells sorted from blood, obtained in a trial of the OX40 agonist ivuxolimab. These receptors were taken from an adult with an advanced solid tumor such as melanoma, head and neck, liver or kidney cancer.

The chain employs TRBV6-6 and TRBJ2-7; tentatively, D is TRBD1 (6 bases). The CDR3 runs 13 residues. CDR1 and CDR2 from the germline V gene are MNHNY and SVGAGI (reference sequence). The V and J ends lost 2 bases and 1 base respectively, with 6 bases between them. CDR3 protein: CASSYQGSYEQYF. The CDR3 DNA is TGTGCCAGCAGTTACCAGGGGTCCTACGAGCAGTACTTC.

The CDR3 spells CASIPRRGSTDTQYF. The CDR3 coding sequence is TGTGCCAGCATCCCGCGGCGGGGGAGCACAGATACGCAGTATTTT. V gene TRBV2 combines with J gene TRBJ2-3, with 7 bases identical to TRBD2. This CDR3 comprises 15 residues. V shed 7 bases and J 0 bases; nucleotides not matched to a gene: 7. The germline CDR1 and CDR2 sequences are SNHLY and FYNNEI.

The count of this clone is one. The genes are TRBV14 and TRBJ2-1, with TRBD2 matching 13 bases. V gave up 6 bases and J gave up 0 bases; unmatched junction bases: 14. The CDR3 has 20 residues. The V gene's germline CDR1 is SGHDN and CDR2 FVKESK. The CDR3 nucleotides are TGTGCCAGCAGTGCTCCGGGACTAGCGGGGCGAAAAAGCTCCTACAATGAGCAGTTCTTC. Its protein is CASSAPGLAGRKSSYNEQFF.

V gene TRBV6-5 combines with J gene TRBJ2-3, with a tentative D call TRBD2 (6 bases). Trimming took off 8 bases at V and 3 bases at J, with 15 bases between the two ends. The length of the CDR3 is 14 residues. Germline CDR1 and CDR2: MNHEY and SVGAGI. CDR3 region: CASESGSPTDTQYF. The CDR3 nucleotides read TGTGCCAGCGAAAGCGGGTCCCCAACAGATACGCAGTATTTT.

The chain recombines TRBV5-6 with TRBJ1-3; D is possibly TRBD1 (5 bases). Germline CDR1 is SGHDT and CDR2 is YYEEEE. The length of the CDR3 is 14 residues. V was pared by 3 bases and J by 4 bases, with 11 bases between. The CDR3 DNA reads as TGTGCCAGCAGCTCTCAAACAGGAGGAAACACCATATATTTT. Its translation is CASSSQTGGNTIYF.

The chain combines TRBV7-8 with TRBJ1-5, with 10 positions matching TRBD1. The germline V gene encodes CDR1 SGHVS and CDR2 FQNEAQ. The CDR3 contains 16 residues. With V trimmed by 4 bases and J by 7 bases, 10 bases remained unmatched. The CDR3 reads CASSSPGQGPNQPQHF. Written as DNA, the CDR3 is TGTGCCAGCAGCTCCCCGGGACAGGGGCCGAACCAGCCCCAGCATTTT.

The chain uses TRBV28 and TRBJ1-4; D is ambiguous. The CDR3 runs to 11 residues. CDR1 is MDHEN, CDR2 SYDVKM, per germline. The germline V and J ends were trimmed by 5 bases and 5 bases, with 3 bases remaining between them. The CDR3 loop is CASSPNEKLFF. CDR3 DNA: TGTGCCAGCAGTCCAAATGAAAAACTGTTTTTT.

The chain links TRBV6-5 to TRBJ1-2, with TRBD1 matching 9 bases. CDR3 length equals 15 residues. V lost 7 bases to trimming and J lost 8 bases; unmatched junction nucleotides: 14. Germline assignment: CDR1 MNHEY and CDR2 SVGAGI. The CDR3 is CASKLLQGARRGYTF. As DNA, the CDR3 is TGTGCCAGCAAGCTATTACAGGGGGCCCGGAGAGGCTACACCTTC.

The V gene is TRBV19, the J gene TRBJ1-1, with D perhaps matching TRBD1 (6 bases). The V gene lost 0 bases and the J gene lost 6 bases, with 14 bases spanning the gap. This CDR3 spans 15 amino acids. Germline-derived CDR1 and CDR2 are LNHDA and SQIVND (reference sequence). DNA for the CDR3: TGTGCCAGTAGTATAGATTACAGGGCAATGTCTGAAGCTTTCTTT. Amino acid sequence: CASSIDYRAMSEAFF.

V is TRBV30 and J is TRBJ1-3; 8 nucleotides line up with TRBD1. Germline CDR1 reads GTSNPN; CDR2 reads SVGIG (reference sequence). Trimming at V came to 0 bases and at J to 7 bases, leaving 5 bases not matched to a gene. This CDR3 comprises 14 residues. This CDR3 is CAWSVGRGQNTIYF. CDR3 in DNA: TGTGCCTGGAGTGTAGGCAGGGGGCAGAACACCATATATTTT.

The J gene is TRBJ2-3, the V gene TRBV5-5; D remains unclear. The CDR3 has 16 residues. Trimming removed 5 bases at V and 2 bases at J, with 18 bases between. In germline, CDR1 is SGHKS, CDR2 YYEKEE (reference sequence). CDR3: CASSHGSVEDTDTQYF. CDR3 coding DNA: TGTGCCAGCAGTCATGGCAGCGTAGAGGACACAGATACGCAGTATTTT. The whole variable domain, filled in from reference TRBV5-5 and TRBJ2-3, reads DAGVTQSPTHLIKTRGQQVTLRCSPISGHKSVSWYQQVLGQGPQFIFQYYEKEERGRGNFPDRFSARQFPNYSSELNVNALLLGDSALYLCASSHGSVEDTDTQYFGPGTRLTVL.

The chain recombines TRBV28 with TRBJ2-2, with D hard to call. Germline V gives CDR1 MDHEN, CDR2 SYDVKM. This CDR3 comprises 14 residues. The ends were cut back, 5 bases at V and 0 bases at J, with 7 bases in the middle. The CDR3 protein is CASSRTANTGELFF. CDR3 DNA sequence: TGTGCCAGCAGTCGCACTGCGAACACCGGGGAGCTGTTTTTT.

The rearrangement joins TRBV28 to TRBJ1-5; D may be TRBD1 (6 bases). The CDR3 totals 16 residues. V lost 2 bases and J 0 bases, leaving 11 bases between the germline ends. Germline-derived CDR1 and CDR2 are MDHEN and SYDVKM. The CDR3 nucleotides read TGTGCCAGCAGTTTAGCAGGGGTCGATAGCAATCAGCCCCAGCATTTT. Its translation: CASSLAGVDSNQPQHF.

This CDR3 is CASSLKGPGAGRGYTF. In DNA form, the CDR3 reads TGTGCCAGCAGCTTAAAAGGGCCGGGTGCGGGTCGGGGCTACACCTTC. The chain has TRBV7-3 and TRBJ1-2; D gene ambiguous. The germline V and J ends were trimmed by 1 base and 8 bases, with 20 bases remaining between them. CDR1 is SGHTA and CDR2 is FQGTGA in the germline V gene. The CDR3 totals 16 residues. The whole variable domain, remainder taken from reference TRBV7-3 and TRBJ1-2, is GAGVSQTPSNKVTEKGKYVELRCDPISGHTALYWYRQSLGQGPEFLIYFQGTGAADDSGLPNDRFFAVRPEGSVSTLKIQRTERGDSAVYLCASSLKGPGAGRGYTFGSGTRLTVV.

V gene TRBV27 combines with J gene TRBJ2-3, with 10 nucleotides matching TRBD2. The CDR3 extends over 14 amino acids. The germline CDR1 and CDR2 sequences are MNHEY and SMNVEV (reference sequence). Unmatched junction bases numbered 11, after V lost 8 bases and J lost 9 bases. The CDR3 DNA is TGTGCCAGCGGACTAAGCGGGGGGGGCTTCACGCAGTATTTT. It encodes CASGLSGGGFTQYF.

The chain combines TRBV11-2 with TRBJ2-7, with 7 bases lining up with TRBD2. The CDR3 sequence is 12 residues long. J lost 6 bases, V lost 2 bases, and 1 base had no gene match. Per the germline V gene, CDR1 is SGHAT and CDR2 is FQNNGV. The CDR3, as DNA: TGTGCCAGCAGCTTACCTAGCGGCGAGCAGTACTTC. Translation gives CASSLPSGEQYF.

V gene TRBV13 combines with J gene TRBJ2-3; TRBD1 matches at 11 bases. Germline lookup yields CDR1 PRHDT and CDR2 FYEKMQ (reference sequence). The CDR3 extends over 16 amino acids. V lost 5 bases, J lost 4 bases, and 8 bases stayed unmatched. Written as DNA, the CDR3 is TGTGCCAGCAGCGCTTACGGACAGGGGGCCTCAGATACGCAGTATTTT. As protein: CASSAYGQGASDTQYF.

The rearrangement links TRBV27 to TRBJ1-1, with D possibly being TRBD1 (5 bases). Germline V lookup: CDR1 MNHEY, CDR2 SMNVEV (reference sequence). The CDR3 extends over 15 amino acids. Trimming pared 5 bases from V and 4 bases from J, leaving 17 bases between. The chain's CDR3 is CASSPMEGGGTEAFF. The DNA of the CDR3 is TGTGCCAGCAGTCCTATGGAGGGCGGGGGCACTGAAGCTTTCTTT.

The DNA of the CDR3 is TGCGCCAGCAGCCAGGGACTAAACAACAATGAGCAGTTCTTC. It encodes CASSQGLNNNEQFF. The V gene is TRBV4-1, the J gene TRBJ2-1; 7 bases align to TRBD2. From germline, CDR1 is MGHRA and CDR2 YSYEKL. The junction had 4 bases not matched to a gene; V was cut back by 3 bases and J by 5 bases. CDR3 length equals 14 residues.

This sequence joins TRBV7-9 and TRBJ1-1, with 7 nucleotides matching TRBD1. From germline, CDR1 is SEHNR and CDR2 FQNEAQ (reference sequence). With V trimmed by 5 bases and J by 3 bases, 6 bases remained unmatched. This CDR3 has 14 residues. In DNA form, the CDR3 reads TGTGCCAGCAGCCTGACAGGGTTATACACTGAAGCTTTCTTT. Protein: CASSLTGLYTEAFF. Based on the CDR3 plus reference TRBV7-9 and TRBJ1-1, the full variable domain is DTGVSQNPRHKITKRGQNVTFRCDPISEHNRLYWYRQTLGQGPEFLTYFQNEAQLEKSRLLSDRFSAERPKGSFSTLEIQRTEQGDSAMYLCASSLTGLYTEAFFGQGTRLTVV.

V and J are TRBV19 and TRBJ1-1; a weak D match, TRBD1 (6 bases). Trimming took off 10 bases at V and 5 bases at J, with 17 bases between the two ends. There are 13 residues in the CDR3. Germline CDR1 and CDR2: LNHDA and SQIVND (reference sequence). The CDR3 spells CATGAGAVTEAFF. For the CDR3, the DNA is TGTGCCACGGGGGCGGGGGCGGTAACTGAAGCTTTCTTT.

This clone was recorded only once. V gene TRBV30 combines with J gene TRBJ2-2, with 9 bases matching TRBD1. J was trimmed by 3 bases and V by 7 bases; bases with no gene match: 3. Germline CDR1 GTSNPN, CDR2 SVGIG (reference sequence). This CDR3 is 13 amino acids long. CDR3 amino acids: CALGQGDTGELFF. The CDR3, as DNA: TGTGCCTTGGGACAGGGCGACACCGGGGAGCTGTTTTTT.

The chain carries TRBV5-4 and TRBJ2-7; 11 nucleotides agree with TRBD2. V shed 6 bases and J 2 bases; nucleotides not matched to a gene: 10. From germline, CDR1 is SGHNT and CDR2 YYREEE (reference sequence). The CDR3 covers 16 residues. CDR3 amino acids: CASNLPGTSGTYEQYF. The CDR3, as DNA: TGTGCCAGCAACCTACCAGGGACTAGCGGAACCTACGAGCAGTACTTC.

This chain links TRBV27 with TRBJ2-1, with 8 bases that match TRBD2. CDR1 and CDR2 from the germline V gene are MNHEY and SMNVEV (reference sequence). With 8 bases clipped from V and 2 bases from J, the junction kept 8 bases outside the gene matches. The CDR3 extends over 15 amino acids. CDR3 bases: TGTGCCAGCCACACGGACGGGGGGGCCTACAATGAGCAGTTCTTC. This translates into CASHTDGGAYNEQFF.

This clone was seen once. The chain carries TRBV2 and TRBJ2-5, with 9 bases aligning to TRBD2. CDR1 is SNHLY, CDR2 FYNNEI, per germline. The CDR3 loop spans 18 amino acids. The V and J ends lost 0 bases and 2 bases, in that order; junction bases with no gene match: 10. The CDR3 loop reads CASSEAVASGRIQETQYF. The CDR3 DNA sequence: TGTGCCAGCAGTGAAGCAGTAGCGAGCGGGAGGATACAAGAGACCCAGTACTTC.

The chain links TRBV9 to TRBJ2-1; 11 nucleotides match TRBD1. There are 16 residues in the CDR3. With V trimmed by 4 bases and J by 8 bases, 11 bases remained unmatched. The germline CDR1 and CDR2 sequences are SGDLS and YYNGEE. The CDR3 DNA sequence: TGTGCCAGCAGCACACGGACAGGGGGCCCTATTGATGAGCAGTTCTTC. Protein: CASSTRTGGPIDEQFF.

This clone came up once. V usage is TRBV7-2 and J usage is TRBJ2-7; 10 bases align to TRBD1. The CDR3 runs 15 residues. In germline, CDR1 is SGHTA, CDR2 FQGNSA. Losses at the gene ends were 5 bases for V and 2 bases for J; bases not matched to a gene: 6. The CDR3 sequence: CASSTGQGSPYEQYF. The CDR3 DNA is TGTGCCAGCAGCACGGGACAGGGGTCCCCCTACGAGCAGTACTTC. The whole variable domain, remainder taken from reference TRBV7-2 and TRBJ2-7, is GAGVSQSPSNKVTEKGKDVELRCDPISGHTALYWYRQSLGQGLEFLIYFQGNSAPDKSGLPSDRFSAERTGGSVSTLTIQRTQQEDSAVYLCASSTGQGSPYEQYFGPGTRLTVT.

The J gene is TRBJ1-1, the V gene TRBV4-1, with D uncertain. Trimming shortened V by 4 bases and J by 0 bases, and 12 bases separated the two germline ends. Looked up from germline, CDR1 is MGHRA and CDR2 is YSYEKL. The CDR3 has 15 residues. The CDR3 bases are TGCGCCAGCAGCCCGCCCGCCGGCCTGAACACTGAAGCTTTCTTT. Protein sequence: CASSPPAGLNTEAFF.

This chain uses TRBV7-9 with TRBJ2-7; 8 bases match TRBD1. J lost 0 bases, V lost 5 bases, and 6 bases had no gene match. CDR1 is SEHNR, CDR2 FQNEAQ, per germline (reference sequence). This CDR3 comprises 15 residues. The CDR3 region is CASSRSDRGSYEQYF. CDR3 in DNA: TGTGCCAGCAGCCGCTCAGACAGGGGCTCCTACGAGCAGTACTTC. Supplemented by reference TRBV7-9 and TRBJ2-7, the full variable domain reads DTGVSQNPRHKITKRGQNVTFRCDPISEHNRLYWYRQTLGQGPEFLTYFQNEAQLEKSRLLSDRFSAERPKGSFSTLEIQRTEQGDSAMYLCASSRSDRGSYEQYFGPGTRLTVT.